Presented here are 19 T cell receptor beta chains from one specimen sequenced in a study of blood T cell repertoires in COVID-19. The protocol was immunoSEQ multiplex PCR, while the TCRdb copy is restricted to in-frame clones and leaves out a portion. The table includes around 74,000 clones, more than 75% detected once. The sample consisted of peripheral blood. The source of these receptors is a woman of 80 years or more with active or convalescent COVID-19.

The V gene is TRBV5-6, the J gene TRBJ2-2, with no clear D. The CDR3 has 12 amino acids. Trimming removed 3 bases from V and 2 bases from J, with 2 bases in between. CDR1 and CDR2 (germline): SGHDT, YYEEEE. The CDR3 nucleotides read TGTGCCAGCAGCTCAAACACCGGGGAGCTGTTTTTT. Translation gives CASSSNTGELFF.

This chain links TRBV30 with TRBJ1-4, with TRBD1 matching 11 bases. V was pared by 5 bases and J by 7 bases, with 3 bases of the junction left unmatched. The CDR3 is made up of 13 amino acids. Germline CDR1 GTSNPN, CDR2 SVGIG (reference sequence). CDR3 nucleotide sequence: TGTGCCTGGCCGGACAGGGGGCCTGAAAAACTGTTTTTT. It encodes CAWPDRGPEKLFF.

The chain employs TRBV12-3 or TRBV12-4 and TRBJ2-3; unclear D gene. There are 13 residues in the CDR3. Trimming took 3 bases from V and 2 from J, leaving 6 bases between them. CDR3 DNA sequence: TGTGCCAGCAGTTTGAGAATCACAGATACGCAGTATTTT. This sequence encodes CASSLRITDTQYF.

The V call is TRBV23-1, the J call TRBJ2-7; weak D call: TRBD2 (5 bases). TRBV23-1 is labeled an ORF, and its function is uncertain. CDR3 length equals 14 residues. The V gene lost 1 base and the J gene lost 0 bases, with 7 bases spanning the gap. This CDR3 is CASSQYGDSYEQYF. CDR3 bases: TGCGCCAGCAGTCAATACGGGGACTCCTACGAGCAGTACTTC.

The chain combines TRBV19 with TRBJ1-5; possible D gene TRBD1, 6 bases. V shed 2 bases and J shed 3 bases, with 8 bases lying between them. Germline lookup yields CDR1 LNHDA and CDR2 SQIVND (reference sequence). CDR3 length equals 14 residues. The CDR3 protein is CASSIQGINQPQHF. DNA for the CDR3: TGTGCCAGTAGTATACAGGGGATCAATCAGCCCCAGCATTTT.

CDR3 nucleotides: TGTGCCAGCATCCTACAGGGGGATCTTGGCTACACCTTC. This encodes CASILQGDLGYTF. The chain links TRBV7-9 to TRBJ1-2; 8 bases line up with TRBD1. The V segment lost 7 bases and the J segment 7 bases; nucleotides outside the gene matches: 8. This CDR3 has 13 amino acids. Germline V lookup: CDR1 SEHNR, CDR2 FQNEAQ (reference sequence).

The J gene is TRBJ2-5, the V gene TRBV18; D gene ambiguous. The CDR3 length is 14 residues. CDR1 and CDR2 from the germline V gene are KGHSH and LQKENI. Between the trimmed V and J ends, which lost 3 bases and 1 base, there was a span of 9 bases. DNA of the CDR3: TGTGCCAGCTCACCTCCCAGTCTCCAAGAGACCCAGTACTTC. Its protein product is CASSPPSLQETQYF.

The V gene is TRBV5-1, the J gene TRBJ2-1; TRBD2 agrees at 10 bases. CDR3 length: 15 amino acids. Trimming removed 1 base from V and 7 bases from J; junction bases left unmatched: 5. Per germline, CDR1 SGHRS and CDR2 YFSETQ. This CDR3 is CASSLTSGAGNEQFF. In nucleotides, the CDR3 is TGCGCCAGCAGCTTGACTAGCGGGGCGGGGAATGAGCAGTTCTTC.

This CDR3 reads CASSPPGLNEKLFF. For the CDR3, the DNA is TGTGCCAGCAGCCCACCTGGCCTTAATGAAAAACTGTTTTTT. This sequence joins TRBV3-1 (or the pseudogene TRBV3-2) and TRBJ1-4; no firm D call. The CDR3 extends over 14 amino acids. Trimming left V 4 bases short and J 4 bases short, with 10 bases between. Per the germline V gene, CDR1 is LGHDT and CDR2 is YNNKEL (reference sequence).

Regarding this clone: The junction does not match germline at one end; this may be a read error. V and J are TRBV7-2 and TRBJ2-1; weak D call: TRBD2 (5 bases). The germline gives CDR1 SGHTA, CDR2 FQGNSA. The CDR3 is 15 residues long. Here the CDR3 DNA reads TGTGCCAGCAGGTTAGGTGGCGGGCAAAACAATGAGCAGTTCTTC. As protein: CASRLGGGQNNEQFF.

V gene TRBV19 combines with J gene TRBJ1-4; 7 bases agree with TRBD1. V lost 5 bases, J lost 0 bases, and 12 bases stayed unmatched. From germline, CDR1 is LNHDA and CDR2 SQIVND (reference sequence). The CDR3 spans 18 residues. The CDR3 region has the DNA TGTGCCAGTAGTTCTCGGGACAGAACTAAAGCAACTAATGAAAAACTGTTTTTT. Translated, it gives CASSSRDRTKATNEKLFF.

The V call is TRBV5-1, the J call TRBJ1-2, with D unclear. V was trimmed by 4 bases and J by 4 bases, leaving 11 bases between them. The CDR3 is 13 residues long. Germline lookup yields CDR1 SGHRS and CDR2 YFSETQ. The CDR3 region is CASSPTGFYGYTF. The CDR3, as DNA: TGCGCCAGCAGCCCTACCGGTTTCTATGGCTACACCTTC.

The CDR3 here is CASSQERTGDIAKNIQYF. CDR3 DNA sequence: TGCGCCAGCAGCCAAGAAAGGACAGGGGACATAGCCAAAAACATTCAGTACTTC. The chain carries TRBV4-1 and TRBJ2-4; 9 bases align to TRBD1. Trimming cost V 0 bases and J 0 bases; bases outside gene matches: 6. Germline CDR1 reads MGHRA; CDR2 reads YSYEKL. The CDR3 covers 18 residues.

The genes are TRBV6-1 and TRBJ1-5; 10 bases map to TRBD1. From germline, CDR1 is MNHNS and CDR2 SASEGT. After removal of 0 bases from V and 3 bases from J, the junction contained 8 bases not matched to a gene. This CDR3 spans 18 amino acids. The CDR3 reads CASSEALRTGGNNQPQHF. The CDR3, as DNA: TGTGCCAGCAGTGAAGCACTTCGGACAGGGGGGAACAATCAGCCCCAGCATTTT.

DNA of the CDR3: TGCGCCAGCAGCCGGAGCCCCGGGACAGGGGGATCCACAGATACGCAGTATTTT. Protein: CASSRSPGTGGSTDTQYF. The chain employs TRBV4-1 and TRBJ2-3; 11 bases fit TRBD1. This CDR3 has 18 residues. V was clipped by 4 bases and J by 2 bases; unmatched bases: 11. Per the germline V gene, CDR1 is MGHRA and CDR2 is YSYEKL.

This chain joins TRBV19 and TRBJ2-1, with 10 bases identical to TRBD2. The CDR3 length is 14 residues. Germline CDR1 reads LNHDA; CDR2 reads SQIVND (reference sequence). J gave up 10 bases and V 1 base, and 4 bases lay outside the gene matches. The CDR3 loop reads CASSIGLAGAEQFF. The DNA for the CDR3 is TGTGCCAGTAGTATAGGCCTAGCGGGGGCGGAGCAGTTCTTC. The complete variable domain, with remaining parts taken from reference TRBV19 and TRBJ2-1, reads DGGITQSPKYLFRKEGQNVTLSCEQNLNHDAMYWYRQDPGQGLRLIYYSQIVNDFQKGDIAEGYSVSREKKESFPLTVTSAQKNPTAFYLCASSIGLAGAEQFFGPGTRLTVL.

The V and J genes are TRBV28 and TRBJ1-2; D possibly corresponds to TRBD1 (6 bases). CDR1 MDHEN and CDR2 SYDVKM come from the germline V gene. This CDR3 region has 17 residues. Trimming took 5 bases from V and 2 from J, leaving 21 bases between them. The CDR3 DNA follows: TGTGCCAGCAGTCCCCGGGGGGCCTCCCCTCCGAACTATGGCTACACCTTC. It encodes CASSPRGASPPNYGYTF.

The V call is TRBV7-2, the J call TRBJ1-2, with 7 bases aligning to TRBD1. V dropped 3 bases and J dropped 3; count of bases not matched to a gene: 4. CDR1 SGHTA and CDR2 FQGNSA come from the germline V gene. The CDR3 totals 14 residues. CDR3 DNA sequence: TGTGCCAGCAGCTTGGACAGGAAATACTATGGCTACACCTTC. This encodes CASSLDRKYYGYTF.

This chain's CDR3 is CASSSLWGGQDSNQPQHF. Here the CDR3 DNA reads TGTGCCAGCAGCTCGCTGTGGGGGGGACAGGATAGCAATCAGCCCCAGCATTTT. This chain uses TRBV5-5 with TRBJ1-5; 8 bases map to TRBD1. CDR3 length: 18 amino acids. V trimming: 3 bases; J trimming: 0 bases; junction bases outside the gene matches: 11. Germline V gene lookup returns CDR1 SGHKS and CDR2 YYEKEE (reference sequence).